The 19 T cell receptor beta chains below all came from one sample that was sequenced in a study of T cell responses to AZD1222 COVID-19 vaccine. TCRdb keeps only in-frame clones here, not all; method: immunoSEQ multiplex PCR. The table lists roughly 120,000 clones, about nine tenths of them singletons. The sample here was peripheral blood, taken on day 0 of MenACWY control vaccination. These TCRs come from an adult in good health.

CDR3 in DNA: TGTGCCAGCAGCTGGAAGCGGGAGTTGGAGACCCAGTACTTC. This codes for CASSWKRELETQYF. The chain is built from TRBV11-2 and TRBJ2-5; TRBD2 matches 8 bases. The CDR3 sequence is 14 residues long. V was clipped by 4 bases and J by 5 bases; unmatched bases: 6. Looked up from germline, CDR1 is SGHAT and CDR2 is FQNNGV.

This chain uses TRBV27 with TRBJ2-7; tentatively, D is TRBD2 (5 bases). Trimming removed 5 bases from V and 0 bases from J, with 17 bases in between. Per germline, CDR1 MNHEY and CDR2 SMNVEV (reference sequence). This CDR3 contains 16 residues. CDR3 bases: TGTGCCAGCAGTCCAACCCGGACGGGGAGCTCCTACGAGCAGTACTTC. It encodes CASSPTRTGSSYEQYF.

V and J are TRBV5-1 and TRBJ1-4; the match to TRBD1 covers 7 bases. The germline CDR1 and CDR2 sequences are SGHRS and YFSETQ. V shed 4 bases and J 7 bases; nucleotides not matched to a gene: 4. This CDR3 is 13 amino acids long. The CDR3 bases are TGCGCCAGCAGCAGACAGGGAGGTGAAAAACTGTTTTTT. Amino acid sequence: CASSRQGGEKLFF.

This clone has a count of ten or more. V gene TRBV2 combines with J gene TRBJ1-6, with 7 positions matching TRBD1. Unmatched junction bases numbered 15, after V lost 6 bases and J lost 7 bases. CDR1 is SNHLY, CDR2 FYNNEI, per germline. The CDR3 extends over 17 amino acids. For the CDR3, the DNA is TGTGCCAGCAGATCCCCGGGACAGCCTACGCCGAATTCACCCCTCCACTTT. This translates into CASRSPGQPTPNSPLHF.

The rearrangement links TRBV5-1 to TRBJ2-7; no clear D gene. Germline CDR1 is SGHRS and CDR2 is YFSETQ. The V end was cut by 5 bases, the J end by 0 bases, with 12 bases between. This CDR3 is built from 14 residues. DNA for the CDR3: TGCGCCAGCAGATCTACGAGGAACTCCTACGAGCAGTACTTC. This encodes CASRSTRNSYEQYF.

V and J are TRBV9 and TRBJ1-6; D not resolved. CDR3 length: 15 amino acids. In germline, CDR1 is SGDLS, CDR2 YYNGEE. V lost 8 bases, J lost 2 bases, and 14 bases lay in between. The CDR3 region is CASTKEATYNSPLHF. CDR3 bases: TGTGCCAGTACTAAGGAGGCCACCTATAATTCACCCCTCCACTTT.

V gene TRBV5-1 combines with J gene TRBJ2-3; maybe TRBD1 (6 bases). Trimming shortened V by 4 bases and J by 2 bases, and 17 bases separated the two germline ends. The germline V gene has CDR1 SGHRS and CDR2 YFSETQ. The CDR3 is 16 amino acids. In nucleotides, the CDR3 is TGCGCCAGCAGCCCCCCTACAGGGCGTTTCACAGATACGCAGTATTTT. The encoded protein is CASSPPTGRFTDTQYF.

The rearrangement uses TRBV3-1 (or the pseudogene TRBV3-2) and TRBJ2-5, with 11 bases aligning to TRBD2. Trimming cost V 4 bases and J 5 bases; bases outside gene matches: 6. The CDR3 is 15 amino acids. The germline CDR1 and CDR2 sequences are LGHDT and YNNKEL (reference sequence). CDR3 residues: CASSPGIAGGETQYF. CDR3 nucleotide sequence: TGTGCCAGCAGCCCCGGGATAGCGGGAGGGGAGACCCAGTACTTC.

Written as DNA, the CDR3 is TGCGCCAGCAGCCAAGCAAGGTCGGCAGGCAATCAGCCCCAGCATTTT. Its translation is CASSQARSAGNQPQHF. The V and J genes are TRBV4-1 and TRBJ1-5; no reliable D call. CDR1 and CDR2 from the germline V gene are MGHRA and YSYEKL. The CDR3 length is 16 residues. Deletions cut 1 base from V and 2 bases from J, with 12 bases between.

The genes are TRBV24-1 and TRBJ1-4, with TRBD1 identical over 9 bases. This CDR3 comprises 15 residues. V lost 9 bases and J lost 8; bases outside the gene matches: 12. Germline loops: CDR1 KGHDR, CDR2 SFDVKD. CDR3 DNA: TGTGCCACCGGATCGACGGGACAGGGACAGGAAAAACTGTTTTTT. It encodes CATGSTGQGQEKLFF.

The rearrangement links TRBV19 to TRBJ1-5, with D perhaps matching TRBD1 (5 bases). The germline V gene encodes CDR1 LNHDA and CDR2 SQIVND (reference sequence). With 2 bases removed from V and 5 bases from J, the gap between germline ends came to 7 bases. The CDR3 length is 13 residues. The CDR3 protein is CASSILGDQPQHF. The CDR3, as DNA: TGTGCCAGTAGTATATTGGGGGATCAGCCCCAGCATTTT.

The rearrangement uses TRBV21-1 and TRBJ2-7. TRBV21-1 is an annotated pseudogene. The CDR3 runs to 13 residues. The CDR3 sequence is CASSKGGPGEQYF. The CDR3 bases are TGTGCCAGCAGCAAAGGGGGACCGGGCGAGCAGTACTTC.

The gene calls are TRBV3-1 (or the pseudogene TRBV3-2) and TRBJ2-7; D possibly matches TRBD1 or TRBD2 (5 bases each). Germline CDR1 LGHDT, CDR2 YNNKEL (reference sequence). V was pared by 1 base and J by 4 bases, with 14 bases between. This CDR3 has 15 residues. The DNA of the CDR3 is TGTGCCAGCAGCCAAGGGCCGGGACCGCTTTACGAGCAGTACTTC. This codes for CASSQGPGPLYEQYF.

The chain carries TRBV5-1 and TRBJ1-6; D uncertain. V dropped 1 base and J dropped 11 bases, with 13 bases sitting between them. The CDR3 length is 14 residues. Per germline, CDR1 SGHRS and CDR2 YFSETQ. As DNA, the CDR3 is TGCGCCAGCAGCTTGACTCCCGGGAACCCACCCCTCCACTTT. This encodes CASSLTPGNPPLHF.

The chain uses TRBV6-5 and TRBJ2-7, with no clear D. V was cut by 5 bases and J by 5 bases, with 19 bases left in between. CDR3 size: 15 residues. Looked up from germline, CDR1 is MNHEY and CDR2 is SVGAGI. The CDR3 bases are TGTGCCAGCAGTCCTTCCGACTGGATAACTGACGAGCAGTACTTC. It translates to CASSPSDWITDEQYF.

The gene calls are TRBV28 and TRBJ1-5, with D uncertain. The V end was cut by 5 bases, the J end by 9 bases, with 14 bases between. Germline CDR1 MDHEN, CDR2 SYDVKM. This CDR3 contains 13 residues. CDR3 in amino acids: CASSLMATGPQHF. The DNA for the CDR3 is TGTGCCAGCAGTCTGATGGCGACGGGGCCCCAGCATTTT.

In DNA form, the CDR3 reads TGTGCCTGGAGTGTAATGGGCCGCGGTAGGGTTCTGATTCATCAGCCCCAGCATTTT. Residues: CAWSVMGRGRVLIHQPQHF. This sequence joins TRBV30 and TRBJ1-5; D gene ambiguous. Per the germline V gene, CDR1 is GTSNPN and CDR2 is SVGIG (reference sequence). CDR3 length: 19 amino acids. V was trimmed by 0 bases and J by 5 bases, leaving 26 bases between them.

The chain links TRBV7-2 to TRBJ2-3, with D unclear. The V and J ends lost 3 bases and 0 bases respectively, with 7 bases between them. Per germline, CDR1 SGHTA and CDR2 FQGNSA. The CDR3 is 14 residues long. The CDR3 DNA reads TGTGCCAGCAGCTTCGGCACTAGCACAGATACGCAGTATTTT. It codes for CASSFGTSTDTQYF. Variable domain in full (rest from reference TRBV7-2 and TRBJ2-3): GAGVSQSPSNKVTEKGKDVELRCDPISGHTALYWYRQSLGQGLEFLIYFQGNSAPDKSGLPSDRFSAERTGGSVSTLTIQRTQQEDSAVYLCASSFGTSTDTQYFGPGTRLTVL.

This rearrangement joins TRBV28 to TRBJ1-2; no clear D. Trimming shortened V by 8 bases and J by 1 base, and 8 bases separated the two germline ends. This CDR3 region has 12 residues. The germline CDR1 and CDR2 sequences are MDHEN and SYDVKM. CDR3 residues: CASDGHNYGYTF. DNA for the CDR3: TGTGCCAGCGATGGGCATAACTATGGCTACACCTTC.